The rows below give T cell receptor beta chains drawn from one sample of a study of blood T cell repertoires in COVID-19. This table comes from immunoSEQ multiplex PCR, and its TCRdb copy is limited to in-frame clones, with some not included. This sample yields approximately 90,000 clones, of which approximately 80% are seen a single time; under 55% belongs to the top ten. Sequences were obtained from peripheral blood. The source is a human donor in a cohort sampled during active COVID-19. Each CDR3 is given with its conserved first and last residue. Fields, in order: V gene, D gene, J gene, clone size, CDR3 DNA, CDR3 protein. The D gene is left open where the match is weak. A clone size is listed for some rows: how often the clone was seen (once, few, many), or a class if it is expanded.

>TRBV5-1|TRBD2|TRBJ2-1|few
TGCGCCAGCAGACGCAGCGGGAACTACAATGAGCAGTTCTTC
CASRRSGNYNEQFF
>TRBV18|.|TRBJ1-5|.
TGTGCCAGCTCACCCGGAGGTAATCAGCCCCAGCATTTT
CASSPGGNQPQHF
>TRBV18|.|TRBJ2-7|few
TGTGCCAGCTCAGAGGGACTGACCTACGAGCAGTACTTC
CASSEGLTYEQYF
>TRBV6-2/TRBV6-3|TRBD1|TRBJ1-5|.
TGTGCCAGCAGTTTCGGACAGGGGCGATATCAGCCCCAGCATTTT
CASSFGQGRYQPQHF
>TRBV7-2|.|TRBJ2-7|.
TGTGCCAGCAGCTTAGTAGGCGGGCAGAACTACGAGCAGTACTTC
CASSLVGGQNYEQYF
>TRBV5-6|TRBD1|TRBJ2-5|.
TGTGCCAGCAGCGGCGGACAGGCCAACCAAGAGACCCAGTACTTC
CASSGGQANQETQYF
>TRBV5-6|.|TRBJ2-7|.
TGTGCCAGCCAAGGAGGGCCCACCAATATCTACGAGCAGTACTTC
CASQGGPTNIYEQYF
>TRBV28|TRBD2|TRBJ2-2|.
TGTGCCAGCCAAAGCGGGAGTCGGACCGGGGAGCTGTTTTTT
CASQSGSRTGELFF
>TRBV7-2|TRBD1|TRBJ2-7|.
TGTGCCAGCAGCGCCAGGACAGGGGGGCCCTACGAGCAGTACTTC
CASSARTGGPYEQYF
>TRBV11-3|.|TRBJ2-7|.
TGTGCCAGCAGCTCCGGATCGGGGAGCGCCAGCTCCTACGAGCAGTACTTC
CASSSGSGSASSYEQYF
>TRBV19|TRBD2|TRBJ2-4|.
TGTGCCAGTACCAGCGGGGGAACACAGAGGGGGACCAAAAACATTCAGTACTTC
CASTSGGTQRGTKNIQYF
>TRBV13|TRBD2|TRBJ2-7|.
TGTGCCAGCAGCCCTAGATCGGGACTAGCGGGAGTACTCGACGAGCAGTACTTC
CASSPRSGLAGVLDEQYF
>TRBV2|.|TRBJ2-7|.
TGTGCCAGCATGGCGGTGCGAGAGCAGTACTTC
CASMAVREQYF
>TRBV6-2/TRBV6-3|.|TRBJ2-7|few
TGTGCCAGCAGCCCGTGGGCGAAGAACTCCTACGAGCAGTACTTC
CASSPWAKNSYEQYF
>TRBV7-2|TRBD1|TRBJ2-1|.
TGTGCCAGCAGCTTGGGGACAGGGGGCGCCAATGAGCAGTTCTTC
CASSLGTGGANEQFF
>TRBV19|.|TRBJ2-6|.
TGTGCCAGTACCCGACAGATAAGGAGCCTCTCTGGGGCCAACGTCCTGACTTTC
CASTRQIRSLSGANVLTF
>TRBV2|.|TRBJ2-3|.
TGTGCCAGCAGTCCCCCTTACACAGATACGCAGTATTTT
CASSPPYTDTQYF
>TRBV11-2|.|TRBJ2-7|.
TGTGCCAGCAGCTTACAGGGTTTCTTAGGCGAGCAGTACTTC
CASSLQGFLGEQYF
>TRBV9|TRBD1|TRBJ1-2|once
TGTGCCAGCAGCGTAGAGGGGGCTCGCGCTTCTACCTTC
CASSVEGARASTF
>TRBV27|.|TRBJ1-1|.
TGTGCCAGCAGTGGAAGGGGAAGGGAAATTGAAGCTTTCTTT
CASSGRGREIEAFF
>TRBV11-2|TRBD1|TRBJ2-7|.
TGTGCCAGCAGCTTTTATCAGGGGGCATACGAGCAGTACTTC
CASSFYQGAYEQYF
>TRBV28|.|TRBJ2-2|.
TGTGCCAGCAGTTTTTCTGGGAGGACCGGGGGCAGGGGGGATACCGGGGAGCTGTTTTTT
CASSFSGRTGGRGDTGELFF
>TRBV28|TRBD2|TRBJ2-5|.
TGTGCCAGCAGTTCCTGGGGACTAGCGGCCCTGACGCGGGAGACCCAGTACTTC
CASSSWGLAALTRETQYF
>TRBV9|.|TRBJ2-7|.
TGTGCCAGCAGCACAAACCCCGGGGGTCGAGCCTACGAGCAGTACTTC
CASSTNPGGRAYEQYF
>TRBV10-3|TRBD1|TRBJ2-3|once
TGTGCCATCAGCCCCGGACAGGGCGGAGATACGCAGTATTTT
CAISPGQGGDTQYF
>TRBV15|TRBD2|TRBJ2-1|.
TGTGCCACCAGCAGCGGGACTAGCGACAGCTCCTACAATGAGCAGTTCTTC
CATSSGTSDSSYNEQFF
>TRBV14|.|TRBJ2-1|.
TGTGCCAGCAGCCGCCAGGGTTTGGTTGGTGAGCAGTTCTTC
CASSRQGLVGEQFF
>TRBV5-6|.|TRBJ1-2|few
TGTGCCAGCAGCGAGATAGGGGGGGTAAGAGATGGCTACACCTTC
CASSEIGGVRDGYTF
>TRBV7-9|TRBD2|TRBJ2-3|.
TGTGCCAGCAGCTTAAGCGGGAGCAGCGATACGCAGTATTTT
CASSLSGSSDTQYF
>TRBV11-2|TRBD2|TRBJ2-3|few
TGTGCCAGCAGCCTTGGTAGCGGGAGGCCAGATACGCAGTATTTT
CASSLGSGRPDTQYF
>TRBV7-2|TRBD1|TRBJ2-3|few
TGTGCCAGCAGCCCAGGGGGAGCTGGAGATACGCAGTATTTT
CASSPGGAGDTQYF
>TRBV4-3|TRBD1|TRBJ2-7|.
TGCGCCAGCAGCCAAGTTGGGACAGGGGGCTCCTACGAGCAGTACTTC
CASSQVGTGGSYEQYF
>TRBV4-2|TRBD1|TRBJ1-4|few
TGTGCCAGCAGCCCACACCGGGACAGGGGTGAAAAACTGTTTTTT
CASSPHRDRGEKLFF
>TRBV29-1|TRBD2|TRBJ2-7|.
TGCAGCGGGGGGGATAGCGGGAGCTACGAGCAGTACTTC
CSGGDSGSYEQYF
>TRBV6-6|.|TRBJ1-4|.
TGTGCCAGCAGTTACTCGGGACTTAATGAAAAACTGTTTTTT
CASSYSGLNEKLFF
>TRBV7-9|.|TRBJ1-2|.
TGTGCCAGCAGCTCGTTCAAAACAGACAGGAACTATGGCTACACCTTC
CASSSFKTDRNYGYTF
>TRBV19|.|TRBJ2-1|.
TGTGCCACCTCACGACAGTCTACGAGCGGCGGGATCGGCAATGAGCAGTTCTTC
CATSRQSTSGGIGNEQFF
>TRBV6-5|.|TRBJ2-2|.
TGTGCCAGCAGTTCCCCCCCGACCGGGGAGCTGTTTTTT
CASSSPPTGELFF
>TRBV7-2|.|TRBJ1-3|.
TGTGCCAGCAGCTTCTCCGGGACAAGTAACACCATATATTTT
CASSFSGTSNTIYF
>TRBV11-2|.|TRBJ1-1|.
TGTGCCAGCAGCCTAGGGCTCATGAACACTGAAGCTTTCTTT
CASSLGLMNTEAFF